This T cell receptor beta chain comes out of a study of T cells in Graves' hyperthyroidism and ophthalmopathy. Amplification targeted TCR beta CDR3 regions from RNA transcripts. The HTBI set primed first-round TCR CDR3 RT-PCR. TCRdb redid the calling of the multiplex PCR reads with MiXCR, one entry per CDR3 protein. The table lists 300,000 to 350,000 distinct CDR3 sequences, roughly 21% of them singletons. Researchers defined stable Graves' hyperthyroidism as no ophthalmopathy progression within 18 months. Recently diagnosed hyperthyroidism of less than 2 months' duration affected patients aged 18 to 65. This clonotype has just a few counts. This CDR3 comprises 12 residues. Germline V gene lookup returns CDR1 WNHNN and CDR2 SYGVQD (reference sequence). Trimming stripped 5 bases from V and 5 bases from J, with 9 bases between.

The chain is built from TRBV10-1 and TRBJ1-1; D not resolved. This clonotype was sampled from a woman between 45 and 60 years old with Graves' hyperthyroidism. The sample was blood. The CDR3, as DNA: TGCGCCAGCAGTTCAGATACGACTGAAGCTTTCTTT. Its translation: CASSSDTTEAFF.